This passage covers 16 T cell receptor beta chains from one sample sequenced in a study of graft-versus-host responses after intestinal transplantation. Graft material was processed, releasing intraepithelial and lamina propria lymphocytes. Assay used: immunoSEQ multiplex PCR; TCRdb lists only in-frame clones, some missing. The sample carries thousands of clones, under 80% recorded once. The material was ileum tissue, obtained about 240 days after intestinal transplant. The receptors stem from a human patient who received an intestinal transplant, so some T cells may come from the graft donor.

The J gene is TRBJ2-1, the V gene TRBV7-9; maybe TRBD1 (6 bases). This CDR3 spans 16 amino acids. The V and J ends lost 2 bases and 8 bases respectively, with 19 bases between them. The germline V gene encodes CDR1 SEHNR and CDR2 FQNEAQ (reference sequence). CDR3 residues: CASSLSPRDMLDEQFF. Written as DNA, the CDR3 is TGTGCCAGCAGCTTATCACCCCGGGACATGCTCGATGAGCAGTTCTTC.

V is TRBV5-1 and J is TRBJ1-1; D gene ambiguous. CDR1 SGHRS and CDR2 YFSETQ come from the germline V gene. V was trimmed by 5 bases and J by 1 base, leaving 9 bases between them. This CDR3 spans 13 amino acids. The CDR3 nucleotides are TGCGCCAGCAGGCTAGACGGGAACACTGAAGCTTTCTTT. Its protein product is CASRLDGNTEAFF.

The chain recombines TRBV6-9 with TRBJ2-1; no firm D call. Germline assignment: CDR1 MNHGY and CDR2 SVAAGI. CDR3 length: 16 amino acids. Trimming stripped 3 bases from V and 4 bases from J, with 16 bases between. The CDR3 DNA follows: TGTGCCAGCAGTTACACCGGCGGAATAATTTACAATGAGCAGTTCTTC. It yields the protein CASSYTGGIIYNEQFF.

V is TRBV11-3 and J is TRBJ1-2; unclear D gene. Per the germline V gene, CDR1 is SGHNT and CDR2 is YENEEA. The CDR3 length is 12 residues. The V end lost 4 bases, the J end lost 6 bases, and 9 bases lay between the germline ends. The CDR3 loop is CASSSHYNGYTF. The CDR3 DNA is TGTGCCAGCAGCTCGCACTACAATGGCTACACCTTC.

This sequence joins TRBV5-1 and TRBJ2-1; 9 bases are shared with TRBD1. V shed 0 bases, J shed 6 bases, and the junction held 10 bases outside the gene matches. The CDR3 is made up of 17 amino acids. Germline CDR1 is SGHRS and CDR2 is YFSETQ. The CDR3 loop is CASSLVSGTGLFNEQFF. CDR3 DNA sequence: TGCGCCAGCAGCTTGGTTTCCGGGACAGGGTTGTTCAATGAGCAGTTCTTC.

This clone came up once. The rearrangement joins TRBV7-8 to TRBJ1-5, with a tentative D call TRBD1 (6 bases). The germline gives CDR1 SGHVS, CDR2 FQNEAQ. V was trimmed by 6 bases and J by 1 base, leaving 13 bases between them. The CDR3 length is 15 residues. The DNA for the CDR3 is TGTGCCAGCAGTAGAGAGGACAGCAGCAATCAGCCCCAGCATTTT. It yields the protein CASSREDSSNQPQHF. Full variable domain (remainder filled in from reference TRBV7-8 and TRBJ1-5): GAGVSQSPRYKVAKRGQDVALRCDPISGHVSLFWYQQALGQGPEFLTYFQNEAQLDKSGLPSDRFFAERPEGSVSTLKIQRTQQEDSAVYLCASSREDSSNQPQHFGDGTRLSIL.

The CDR3 is CASKGQDTDTQYF. The CDR3 bases are TGTGCCAGCAAGGGACAGGACACAGATACGCAGTATTTT. The chain carries TRBV7-8 and TRBJ2-3; 8 bases map to TRBD1. J gave up 2 bases and V 7 bases, and 2 bases lay outside the gene matches. The CDR3 spans 13 residues. Germline loops: CDR1 SGHVS, CDR2 FQNEAQ.

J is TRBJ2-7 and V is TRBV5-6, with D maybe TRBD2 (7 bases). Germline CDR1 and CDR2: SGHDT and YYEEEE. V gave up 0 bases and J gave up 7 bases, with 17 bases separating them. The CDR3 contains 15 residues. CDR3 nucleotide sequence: TGTGCCAGCAGCTTGGCTTTCGAGGGGGGAGGGGAGCAGTACTTC. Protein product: CASSLAFEGGGEQYF.

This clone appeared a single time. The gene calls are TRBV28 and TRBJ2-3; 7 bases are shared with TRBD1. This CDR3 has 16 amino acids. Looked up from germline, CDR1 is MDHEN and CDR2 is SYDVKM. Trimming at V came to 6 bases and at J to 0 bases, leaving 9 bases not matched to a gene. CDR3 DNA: TGTGCCAGCAGAGGTAGTAGACAGGGCAGCACAGATACGCAGTATTTT. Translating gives CASRGSRQGSTDTQYF.

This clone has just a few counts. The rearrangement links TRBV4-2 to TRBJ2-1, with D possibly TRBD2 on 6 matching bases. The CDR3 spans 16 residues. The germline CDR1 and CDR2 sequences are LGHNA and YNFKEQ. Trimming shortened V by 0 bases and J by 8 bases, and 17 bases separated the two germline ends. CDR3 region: CASSQEYGGVTDEQFF. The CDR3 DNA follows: TGTGCCAGCAGCCAAGAGTACGGCGGGGTGACGGATGAGCAGTTCTTC.

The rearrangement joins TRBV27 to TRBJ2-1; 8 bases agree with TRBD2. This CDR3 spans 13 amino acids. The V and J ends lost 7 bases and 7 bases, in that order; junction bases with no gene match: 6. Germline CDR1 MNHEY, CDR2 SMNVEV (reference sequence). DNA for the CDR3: TGTGCCAGCATGGGAGCGGGGGTGAATGAGCAGTTCTTC. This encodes CASMGAGVNEQFF.

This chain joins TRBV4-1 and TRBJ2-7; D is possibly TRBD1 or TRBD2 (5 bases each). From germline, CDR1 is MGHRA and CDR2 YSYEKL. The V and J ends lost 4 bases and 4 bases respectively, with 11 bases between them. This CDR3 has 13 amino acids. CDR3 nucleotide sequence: TGCGCCAGCAGCCCCGAAGAGGGGTACGAGCAGTACTTC. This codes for CASSPEEGYEQYF.

CDR3 amino acids: CASSLVGDTQYF. Written as DNA, the CDR3 is TGTGCCAGCAGCTTAGTCGGAGATACGCAGTATTTT. This rearrangement joins TRBV7-3 to TRBJ2-3; D gene ambiguous. CDR3 length: 12 residues. V shed 2 bases and J shed 5 bases, with 5 bases lying between them. The germline gives CDR1 SGHTA, CDR2 FQGTGA.

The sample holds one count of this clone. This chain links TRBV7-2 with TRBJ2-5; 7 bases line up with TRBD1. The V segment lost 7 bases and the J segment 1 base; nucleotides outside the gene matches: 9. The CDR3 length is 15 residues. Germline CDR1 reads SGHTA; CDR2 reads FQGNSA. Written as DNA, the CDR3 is TGTGCCAGCACCCGGATGACAGGGATCCAAGAGACCCAGTACTTC. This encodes CASTRMTGIQETQYF.

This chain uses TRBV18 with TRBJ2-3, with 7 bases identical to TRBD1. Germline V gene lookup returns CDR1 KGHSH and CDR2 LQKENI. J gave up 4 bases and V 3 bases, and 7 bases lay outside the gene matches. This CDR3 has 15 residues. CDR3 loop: CASSPGQVLADTQYF. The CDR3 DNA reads TGTGCCAGCTCACCTGGACAGGTGTTGGCAGATACGCAGTATTTT.

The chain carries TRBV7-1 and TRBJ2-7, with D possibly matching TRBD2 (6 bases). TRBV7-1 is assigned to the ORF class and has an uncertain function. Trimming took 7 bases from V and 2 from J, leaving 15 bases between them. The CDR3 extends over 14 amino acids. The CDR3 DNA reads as TGTGCCAGCACCTGGAGGGGAGGTCCCTACGAGCAGTACTTC. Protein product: CASTWRGGPYEQYF.